This TCR beta chain was documented in a study of cytomegalovirus exposure and HLA in healthy donors. Germline V gives CDR1 MNHNY, CDR2 SVGAGI (reference sequence). The germline V and J ends were trimmed by 6 bases and 2 bases, with 14 bases remaining between them. The CDR3 is made up of 15 amino acids. Here immunoSEQ multiplex PCR was the method, and the copy in TCRdb shows in-frame clones only, minus some. Of around 94,000 clones listed, just under 95% are singletons. The TCR originated in a woman aged 18-30 years in good health and CMV-seronegative. V usage is TRBV6-6 and J usage is TRBJ1-5; TRBD1 is a possible D gene (6 bases). The sequencing input was PBMCs. The CDR3 nucleotides read TGTGCCAGCAGGAAGGGGGATGGGGGCAATCAGCCCCAGCATTTT. Amino acids: CASRKGDGGNQPQHF.